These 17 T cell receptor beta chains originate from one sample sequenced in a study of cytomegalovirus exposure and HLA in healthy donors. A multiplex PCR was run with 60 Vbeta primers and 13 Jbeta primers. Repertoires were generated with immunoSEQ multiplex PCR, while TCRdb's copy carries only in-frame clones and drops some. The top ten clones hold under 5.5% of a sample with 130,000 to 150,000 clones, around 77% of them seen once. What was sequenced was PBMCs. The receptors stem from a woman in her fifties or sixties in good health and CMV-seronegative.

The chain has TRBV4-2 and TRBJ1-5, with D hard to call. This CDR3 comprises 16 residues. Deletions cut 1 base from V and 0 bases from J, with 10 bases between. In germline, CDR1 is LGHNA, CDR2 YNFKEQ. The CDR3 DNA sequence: TGTGCCAGCAGCCAAGGTCTTGCCAGTAGCAATCAGCCCCAGCATTTT. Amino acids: CASSQGLASSNQPQHF.

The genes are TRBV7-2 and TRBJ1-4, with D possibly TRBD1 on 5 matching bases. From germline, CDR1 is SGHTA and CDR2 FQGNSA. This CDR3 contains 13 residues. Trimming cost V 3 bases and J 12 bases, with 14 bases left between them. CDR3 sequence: CASSLGEEGELFF. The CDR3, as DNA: TGTGCCAGCAGCTTGGGGGAGGAAGGAGAACTGTTTTTT.

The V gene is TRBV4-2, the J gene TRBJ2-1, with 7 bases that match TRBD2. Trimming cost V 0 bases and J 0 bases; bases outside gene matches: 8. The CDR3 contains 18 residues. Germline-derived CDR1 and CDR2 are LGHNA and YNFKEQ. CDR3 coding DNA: TGTGCCAGCAGCCAAGAGTCGGAACGGGGGGACTCCTACAATGAGCAGTTCTTC. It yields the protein CASSQESERGDSYNEQFF.

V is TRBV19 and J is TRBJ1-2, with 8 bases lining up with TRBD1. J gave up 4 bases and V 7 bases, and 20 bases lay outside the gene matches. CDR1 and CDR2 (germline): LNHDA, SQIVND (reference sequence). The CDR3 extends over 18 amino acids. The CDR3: CASTLRGARGLSGYGYTF. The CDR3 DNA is TGTGCCAGTACCCTGAGAGGGGCCAGGGGGCTTTCTGGCTATGGCTACACCTTC.

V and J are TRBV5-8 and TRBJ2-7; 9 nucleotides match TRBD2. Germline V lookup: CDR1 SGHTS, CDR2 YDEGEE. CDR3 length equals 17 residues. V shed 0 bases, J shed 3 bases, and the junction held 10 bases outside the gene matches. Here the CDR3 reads CASSLGERLAGDYEQYF. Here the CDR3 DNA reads TGTGCCAGCAGCTTGGGGGAGCGGTTAGCGGGGGACTACGAGCAGTACTTC. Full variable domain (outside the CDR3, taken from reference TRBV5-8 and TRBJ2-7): EAGVTQSPTHLIKTRGQQATLRCSPISGHTSVYWYQQALGLGLQFLLWYDEGEERNRGNFPPRFSGRQFPNYSSELNVNALELEDSALYLCASSLGERLAGDYEQYFGPGTRLTVT.

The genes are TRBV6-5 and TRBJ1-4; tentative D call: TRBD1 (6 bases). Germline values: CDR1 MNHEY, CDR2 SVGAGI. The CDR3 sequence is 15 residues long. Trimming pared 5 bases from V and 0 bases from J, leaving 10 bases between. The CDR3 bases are TGTGCCAGCAGTCCGCGACAGGCAACTAATGAAAAACTGTTTTTT. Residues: CASSPRQATNEKLFF.

The CDR3 DNA reads as TGTGCCAGCAGTCAATCATTAGCGGGAGGGGTTAACAATGAGCAGTTCTTC. This translates into CASSQSLAGGVNNEQFF. The chain combines TRBV28 with TRBJ2-1, with TRBD2 identical over 11 bases. This CDR3 is 17 amino acids long. Unmatched junction bases numbered 11, after V lost 5 bases and J lost 5 bases. The germline gives CDR1 MDHEN, CDR2 SYDVKM.

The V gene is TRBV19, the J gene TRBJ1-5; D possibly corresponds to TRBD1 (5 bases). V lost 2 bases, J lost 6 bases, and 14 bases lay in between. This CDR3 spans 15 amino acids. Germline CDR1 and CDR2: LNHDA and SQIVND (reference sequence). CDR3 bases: TGTGCCAGTAGTATAAGCAGGGTTCTAAGTCAGCCCCAGCATTTT. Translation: CASSISRVLSQPQHF.

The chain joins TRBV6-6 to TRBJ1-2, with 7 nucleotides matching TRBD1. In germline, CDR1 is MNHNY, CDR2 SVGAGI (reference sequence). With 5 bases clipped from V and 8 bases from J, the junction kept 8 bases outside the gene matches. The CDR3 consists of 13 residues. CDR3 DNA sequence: TGTGCCAGCAGTCAGACAGGGCCTAGGGGCTACACCTTC. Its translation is CASSQTGPRGYTF.

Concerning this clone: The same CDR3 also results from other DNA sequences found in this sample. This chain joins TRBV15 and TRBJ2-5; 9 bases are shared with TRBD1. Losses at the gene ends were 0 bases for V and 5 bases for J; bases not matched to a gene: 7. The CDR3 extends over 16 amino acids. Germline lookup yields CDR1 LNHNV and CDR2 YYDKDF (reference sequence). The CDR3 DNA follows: TGTGCCACCAGCAGAGATCGAGGACAGGGGAGGGAGACCCAGTACTTC. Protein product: CATSRDRGQGRETQYF.

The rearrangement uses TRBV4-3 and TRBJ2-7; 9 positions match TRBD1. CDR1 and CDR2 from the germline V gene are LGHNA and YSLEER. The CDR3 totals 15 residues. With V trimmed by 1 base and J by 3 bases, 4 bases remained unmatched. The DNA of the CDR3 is TGCGCCAGCAGCCAAGGGGGACAGGGTTACTACGAGCAGTACTTC. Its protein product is CASSQGGQGYYEQYF.

In DNA, the CDR3 is TGTGCCAGCTCACAGGGACAGCTCTATAGCAATCAGCCCCAGCATTTT. Amino acids: CASSQGQLYSNQPQHF. V and J are TRBV18 and TRBJ1-5; 7 bases agree with TRBD1. The CDR3 totals 16 residues. With 4 bases clipped from V and 0 bases from J, the junction kept 6 bases outside the gene matches. In germline, CDR1 is KGHSH, CDR2 LQKENI. The entire variable domain, with the rest obtained from reference TRBV18 and TRBJ1-5, is as follows: NAGVMQNPRHLVRRRGQEARLRCSPMKGHSHVYWYRQLPEEGLKFMVYLQKENIIDESGMPKERFSAEFPKEGPSILRIQQVVRGDSAAYFCASSQGQLYSNQPQHFGDGTRLSIL.

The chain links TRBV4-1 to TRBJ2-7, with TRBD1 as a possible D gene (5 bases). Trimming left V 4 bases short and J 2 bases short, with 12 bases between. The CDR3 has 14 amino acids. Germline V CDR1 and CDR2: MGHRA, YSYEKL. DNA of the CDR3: TGCGCCAGCAGCCTTGGGGCCGGAGCCTACGAGCAGTACTTC. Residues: CASSLGAGAYEQYF.

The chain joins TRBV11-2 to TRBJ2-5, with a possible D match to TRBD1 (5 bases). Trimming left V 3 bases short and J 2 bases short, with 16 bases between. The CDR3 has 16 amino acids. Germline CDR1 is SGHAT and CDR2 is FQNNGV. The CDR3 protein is CASSFTLETVQETQYF. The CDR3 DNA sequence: TGTGCCAGCAGCTTTACTCTGGAGACAGTTCAAGAGACCCAGTACTTC.

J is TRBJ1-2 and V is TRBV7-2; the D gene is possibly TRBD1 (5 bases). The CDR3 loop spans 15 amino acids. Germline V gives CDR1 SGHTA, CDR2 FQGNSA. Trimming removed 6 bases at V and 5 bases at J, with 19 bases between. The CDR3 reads CASSLSDGGRYGYTF. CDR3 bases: TGTGCCAGCAGTTTAAGTGACGGGGGAAGGTATGGCTACACCTTC. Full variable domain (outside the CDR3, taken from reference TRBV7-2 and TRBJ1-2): GAGVSQSPSNKVTEKGKDVELRCDPISGHTALYWYRQSLGQGLEFLIYFQGNSAPDKSGLPSDRFSAERTGGSVSTLTIQRTQQEDSAVYLCASSLSDGGRYGYTFGSGTRLTVV.

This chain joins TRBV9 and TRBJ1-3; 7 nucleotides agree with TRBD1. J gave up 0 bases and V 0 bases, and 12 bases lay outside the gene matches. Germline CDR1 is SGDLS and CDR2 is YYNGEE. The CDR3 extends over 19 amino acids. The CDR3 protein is CASSVARATGPSSGNTIYF. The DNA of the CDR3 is TGTGCCAGCAGCGTAGCCCGAGCGACAGGGCCGAGCTCTGGAAACACCATATATTTT.

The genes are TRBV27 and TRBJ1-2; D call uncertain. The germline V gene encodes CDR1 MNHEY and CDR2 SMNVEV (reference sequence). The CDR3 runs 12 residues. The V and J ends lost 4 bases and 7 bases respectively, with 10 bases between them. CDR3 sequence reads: CASSSSPGGYTF. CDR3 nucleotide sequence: TGTGCCAGCAGTTCAAGCCCTGGTGGCTACACCTTC.